A selection of T cell receptor beta chains follows, all from one sample in a study of CD8 T cells in ankylosing spondylitis. MiXCR, run by TCRdb on the 5' RACE reads, gives a single entry per CDR3 protein. The table shows 700,000 or so distinct CDR3 sequences, with around a fifth occurring only once. The specimen sequenced was blood, either unsorted or a sorted T cell fraction (not recorded which). The origin of the receptors is a male donor with ankylosing spondylitis. CDR3s include the opening cysteine and the closing phenylalanine or tryptophan. D genes are given only for firm matches. The size entry is marked missing in some rows and otherwise reads once, few, many or a size class.

few | TRBJ1-3 | NA | TRBV29-1 | TGCAGCGTTTCCACGTCCCTCGGAAACACCATATATTTT | CSVSTSLGNTIYF
NA | TRBJ1-3 | NA | TRBV12-3/TRBV12-4 | TGTGCCAGCAGTTTAGCTCAGTTCTCTGGAAACACCATATATTTT | CASSLAQFSGNTIYF
NA | TRBJ2-7 | TRBD1 | TRBV10-3 | TGTGCCATCAGTGAGTCAGGACAGGGCCATCCCTACGAGCAGTACTTC | CAISESGQGHPYEQYF
NA | TRBJ2-5 | NA | TRBV15 | TGTGCCACCAGCAGTTCCAGGACCTACCAAGAGACCCAGTACTTC | CATSSSRTYQETQYF
NA | TRBJ2-7 | NA | TRBV7-9 | TGTGCCAGCAGCCCAAGCAGGGTGGGATACGAGCAGTACTTC | CASSPSRVGYEQYF
many | TRBJ2-2 | NA | TRBV7-9 | TGTGCCAGCAGCTTAAGTCCCCACACCGGGGAGCTGTTTTTT | CASSLSPHTGELFF
few | TRBJ2-3 | TRBD2 | TRBV20-1 | TGCAGTGCTAGCCCGGGACTAGCGGGAGTATTAGCGGATACGCAGTATTTT | CSASPGLAGVLADTQYF
NA | TRBJ2-1 | NA | TRBV7-6 | TGTGCCAGCAGCTTAGCCGGCGCTCCCTACAATGAGCAGTTCTTC | CASSLAGAPYNEQFF
few | TRBJ2-7 | TRBD2 | TRBV7-8 | TGTGCCAGCAGCCTAGCGGGAGGGCCAACCTACGAGCAGTACTTC | CASSLAGGPTYEQYF
few | TRBJ2-1 | NA | TRBV4-2 | TGTGCCAGCAGCCCTGGGGGAAGGAATGAGCAGTTCTTC | CASSPGGRNEQFF
few | TRBJ2-1 | TRBD1 | TRBV13 | TGTGCCAGCAGCAGGGACAGCACTTCCGATGAGCAGTTCTTC | CASSRDSTSDEQFF
many | TRBJ1-1 | NA | TRBV7-2 | TGTGCCAGCATCCTAACCCTGAACACTGAAGCTTTCTTT | CASILTLNTEAFF
NA | TRBJ2-1 | NA | TRBV29-1 | TGCAGCGTAAACCGGGACTCCTACAATGAGCAGTTCTTC | CSVNRDSYNEQFF
NA | TRBJ1-1 | TRBD1 | TRBV6-2/TRBV6-3 | TGTGCCAGCAGTTACTCGACCGCAGGGGGGTACACTGAAGCTTTCTTT | CASSYSTAGGYTEAFF
NA | TRBJ1-1 | NA | TRBV5-1 | TGCGCCAGCAGCTTGGCTCCTCACAGTGTGAGCGGCACTGAAGCTTTCTTT | CASSLAPHSVSGTEAFF
NA | TRBJ1-1 | NA | TRBV20-1 | TGCAGTGCCCATCGAATAGCCGAAGCTTTCTTT | CSAHRIAEAFF
NA | TRBJ2-7 | NA | TRBV20-1 | TGCAGTGCTAGTGGGACTCAACTGACGGGGGAGCAGTACTTC | CSASGTQLTGEQYF
NA | TRBJ2-1 | NA | TRBV7-2 | TGTGCCAGCAGCCTAAAGATCGGGGATTACAATGAGCAGTTCTTC | CASSLKIGDYNEQFF
many | TRBJ2-1 | NA | TRBV7-9 | TGTGCCAGCAGCTTAGGGCACAATGAGCAGTTCTTC | CASSLGHNEQFF
NA | TRBJ2-1 | TRBD1 | TRBV13 | TGTGCCAGCAGCGCCATGGGGACAGGGACCCTCTCAGGGGGGAATGAGCAGTTCTTC | CASSAMGTGTLSGGNEQFF
few | TRBJ2-1 | NA | TRBV4-1 | TGCGCCAGCAGCCAAGCGCCTAGCGAGAACAATGAGCAGTTCTTC | CASSQAPSENNEQFF
few | TRBJ1-6 | NA | TRBV20-1 | TGCAGTGCTAGAGATGGGTGGGCACAAGGGTATAATTCACCCCTCCACTTT | CSARDGWAQGYNSPLHF
many | TRBJ2-3 | NA | TRBV20-1 | TGCAGTGCTAGAGATTTTCTGAAAGCGACAACAGATACGCAGTATTTT | CSARDFLKATTDTQYF
few | TRBJ1-1 | TRBD1 | TRBV11-2 | TGTGCCAGCAGCTTAAATCTCCAATACTCTGGGGGGACAGGAACGAACACTGAAGCTTTCTTT | CASSLNLQYSGGTGTNTEAFF
many | TRBJ1-5 | TRBD1 | TRBV20-1 | TGCAGTGCTACCCCGGACAGGGATAGCAATCAGCCCCAGCATTTT | CSATPDRDSNQPQHF
NA | TRBJ1-6 | NA | TRBV20-1 | TGCAGTGCTAGAGGTCTCGGGGAGGCAGATAATTCACCCCTCCACTTT | CSARGLGEADNSPLHF
few | TRBJ2-7 | TRBD2 | TRBV20-1 | TGCAGTGCTAGACTACGGGGGGATCTTACCTACGAGCAGTACTTC | CSARLRGDLTYEQYF
NA | TRBJ2-3 | NA | TRBV7-2 | TGTGCCAGCAACCCCCCGAGGGGGACGCAGTATTTT | CASNPPRGTQYF
many | TRBJ2-1 | TRBD1 | TRBV4-1 | TGCGCCAGCAGCCAAGAGGACAGGGGTAATGAGCAGTTCTTC | CASSQEDRGNEQFF
many | TRBJ2-1 | NA | TRBV24-1 | TGTGCCGCGGGACAGCAGAACAATGAGCAGTTCTTC | CAAGQQNNEQFF
few | TRBJ2-1 | NA | TRBV29-1 | TGCAGCGTTCCAGTCGGGGTCGGAACCCTAAGCGAGCAGTTCTTC | CSVPVGVGTLSEQFF
NA | TRBJ2-5 | NA | TRBV6-5 | TGTGCCAGCAGTTACTCTTTTCTGGACAGCGGGGAGACCCAGTACTTC | CASSYSFLDSGETQYF
NA | TRBJ2-1 | TRBD2 | TRBV20-1 | TGCAGTGCTAGAGATTTCTTGGGGGGGATTAGCTCCTACAATGAGCAGTTCTTC | CSARDFLGGISSYNEQFF
NA | TRBJ2-1 | NA | TRBV6-2/TRBV6-3 | TGTGCCAGCAGTCAATCTCCCCCCCCCTCTGAGCAGTTCTTC | CASSQSPPPSEQFF
few | TRBJ2-3 | NA | TRBV12-3/TRBV12-4 | TGTGCCAGCAGTTTAGGTGATGGCACAGATACGCAGTATTTT | CASSLGDGTDTQYF
NA | TRBJ2-3 | NA | TRBV7-2 | TGTGCCAGCAGCTTAGCGGTCTACACAGATACGCAGTATTTT | CASSLAVYTDTQYF
few | TRBJ2-2 | NA | TRBV20-1 | TGCAGTGCTCCTCTCAGGGCCGGGGAGCTGTTTTTT | CSAPLRAGELFF
NA | TRBJ2-1 | TRBD2 | TRBV27 | TGTGCCAGCAGTTCCCAGCGGGGGGACCCCCCCACACACAATGAGCAGTTCTTC | CASSSQRGDPPTHNEQFF
NA | TRBJ2-5 | TRBD2 | TRBV29-1 | TGCAGCGTTGGACTAGCGGGGACACAAGAGACCCAGTACTTC | CSVGLAGTQETQYF
many | TRBJ2-5 | NA | TRBV12-3/TRBV12-4 | TGTGCCAGCAGTTTGGCAGAATCGGAGACCCAGTACTTC | CASSLAESETQYF
NA | TRBJ2-2 | TRBD2 | TRBV27 | TGTGCCAGCAGTTTAGTCTCGGTGCGGGGGGGCACCGGGGAGCTGTTTTTT | CASSLVSVRGGTGELFF
NA | TRBJ1-5 | NA | TRBV28 | TGTGCCAGCAGCCCAATCGGGGGTCAGCCCCAGCATTTT | CASSPIGGQPQHF
few | TRBJ2-7 | TRBD2 | TRBV5-4 | TGTGCCAGCAGCTTGGCTTTGGGTCTAGCGGGCGACGAGCAGTACTTC | CASSLALGLAGDEQYF
few | TRBJ2-1 | NA | TRBV7-9 | TGTGCCAGCAGCTTCCGGGACATCTCCTACAATGAGCAGTTCTTC | CASSFRDISYNEQFF
NA | TRBJ2-7 | TRBD1 | TRBV5-5 | TGTGCCAGCAGCTTGTTTACGGGACAGGCGTACGAGCAGTACTTC | CASSLFTGQAYEQYF
NA | TRBJ2-5 | NA | TRBV7-9 | TGTGCCAGCAGCTTTGGAGCGGCGGGGGAGACCCAGTACTTC | CASSFGAAGETQYF
few | TRBJ2-1 | NA | TRBV20-1 | TGCAGTGCTAGAGATCGGGGCCTATCCTACAATGAGCAGTTCTTC | CSARDRGLSYNEQFF
few | TRBJ2-7 | TRBD2 | TRBV20-1 | TGCAGTGCTAGTCCGCCTAGCGGGAGCTACGAGCAGTACTTC | CSASPPSGSYEQYF
NA | TRBJ1-1 | TRBD1 | TRBV27 | TGTGCCAGCAGTCTCCCGGGACAGAATGAAGCTTTCTTT | CASSLPGQNEAFF